These 27 T cell receptor beta chains were sequenced from one sample in a study of T cell repertoires in cytomegalovirus infection. MiXCR was run by TCRdb on the reads, yielding one entry per CDR3 protein. The sample holds about 740,000 distinct CDR3 sequences, 30% to 35% seen once. Antigens of these TCRs are unknown. Sequenced here: cultured PBMCs, sampled from culture after CMV antigen stimulation. The receptors here all came from a human donor in good health (CMV status not recorded). Some clones in this sample may be carry-over from other donors' samples.

This clonotype was counted a few times. The rearrangement joins TRBV7-6 to TRBJ2-7, with D possibly being TRBD1 (5 bases). V gave up 0 bases and J gave up 2 bases, with 8 bases separating them. This CDR3 is 14 amino acids long. Germline V gene lookup returns CDR1 SGHVS and CDR2 FNYEAQ. CDR3 DNA sequence: TGTGCCAGCAGCTTAGCCAGGGATCCCTACGAGCAGTACTTC. It specifies CASSLARDPYEQYF.

The gene calls are TRBV2 and TRBJ2-2, with TRBD2 identical over 8 bases. Germline trimming cut 8 bases from V and 3 bases from J; bases unmatched to any gene: 2. This CDR3 comprises 13 residues. In germline, CDR1 is SNHLY, CDR2 FYNNEI. CDR3: CASRGGHTGELFF. Written as DNA, the CDR3 is TGTGCCAGCCGGGGGGGTCACACCGGGGAGCTGTTTTTT.

In its sample, this clonotype was seen a few times. The V call is TRBV7-2, the J call TRBJ1-6; D call uncertain. The CDR3 totals 13 residues. Trimming stripped 2 bases from V and 8 bases from J, with 7 bases between. Germline V gives CDR1 SGHTA, CDR2 FQGNSA. The CDR3 nucleotides are TGTGCCAGCAGCTTATGGGCTGATTCACCCCTCCACTTT. It translates to CASSLWADSPLHF.

The V gene is TRBV20-1, the J gene TRBJ2-3; tentatively, D is TRBD2 (6 bases). Germline V gene data show CDR1 as DFQATT and CDR2 as SNEGSKA (reference sequence). The CDR3 has 16 residues. The V end was cut by 1 base, the J end by 3 bases, with 17 bases between. This CDR3 is CSARAPWASGTDTQYF. The CDR3 nucleotides are TGCAGTGCTAGAGCACCCTGGGCCAGCGGGACAGATACGCAGTATTTT.

This clonotype was recorded at least ten times. The rearrangement uses TRBV19 and TRBJ2-3, with 7 bases matching TRBD2. V gave up 3 bases and J gave up 3 bases; unmatched junction bases: 9. This CDR3 has 16 residues. CDR1 LNHDA and CDR2 SQIVND come from the germline V gene (reference sequence). The CDR3 nucleotides are TGTGCCAGTAGTATGGGGAGGGGACTTTCGACAGATACGCAGTATTTT. This codes for CASSMGRGLSTDTQYF. Together with reference TRBV19 and TRBJ2-3, the CDR3 gives the full variable domain: DGGITQSPKYLFRKEGQNVTLSCEQNLNHDAMYWYRQDPGQGLRLIYYSQIVNDFQKGDIAEGYSVSREKKESFPLTVTSAQKNPTAFYLCASSMGRGLSTDTQYFGPGTRLTVL.

This clonotype was counted between two and nine times. The chain links TRBV6-5 to TRBJ1-1; D is ambiguous. The CDR3 length is 14 residues. The germline CDR1 and CDR2 sequences are MNHEY and SVGAGI. V gave up 2 bases and J gave up 8 bases, with 15 bases separating them. CDR3 protein: CASSYLQSNIEAFF. CDR3 in DNA: TGTGCCAGCAGTTACCTCCAATCGAATATAGAAGCTTTCTTT.

Concerning this clonotype itself: A read error may produce the germline difference seen at one junction end. The chain uses TRBV6-2 or TRBV6-3 and TRBJ1-3; 7 nucleotides align to TRBD1. The germline V gene encodes CDR1 MNHEY and CDR2 SVGEGT. CDR3 length: 12 amino acids. The CDR3 reads CASSYSPLGGHF. CDR3 sequence (DNA): TGTGCCAGCAGTTACTCGCCCTTAGGGGGCCATTTT.

The gene calls are TRBV12-5 and TRBJ2-7, with a possible D match to TRBD2 (5 bases). This CDR3 contains 15 residues. V was clipped by 6 bases and J by 1 base, with 16 bases between them. CDR1 is LGHNT, CDR2 FRNRAP, per germline. In nucleotides, the CDR3 is TGTGCTAGTGGACAAACCGGTGACTATTCCTACGAGCAGTACTTC. This gives the protein CASGQTGDYSYEQYF.

The chain couples TRBV20-1 to TRBJ1-4, with TRBD1 identical over 9 bases. Trimming cost V 0 bases and J 7 bases; bases outside gene matches: 15. The CDR3 covers 18 residues. Looked up from germline, CDR1 is DFQATT and CDR2 is SNEGSKA (reference sequence). CDR3 region: CSARDWGAPGTGTEKLFF. CDR3 bases: TGCAGTGCTAGAGATTGGGGGGCCCCCGGGACAGGGACTGAAAAACTGTTTTTT.

At least ten counts were recorded for this clonotype. The V gene is TRBV7-4, the J gene TRBJ1-5; TRBD1 might be the D (6 bases). The CDR3 runs 11 residues. V was trimmed by 4 bases and J by 15 bases, leaving 13 bases between them. The germline gives CDR1 SGHVT, CDR2 SQSDAQ. This CDR3 reads CASSSQGNSHF. The CDR3 nucleotides read TGTGCCAGCAGCTCACAGGGTAATTCGCATTTT. The full variable domain, its missing parts supplied by reference TRBV7-4 and TRBJ1-5, is GAGVSQSPRYKVAKRGRDVALRCDSISGHVTLYWYRQTLGQGSEVLTYSQSDAQRDKSGRPSGRFSAERPERSVSTLKIQRTEQGDSAVYLCASSSQGNSHFGDGTRLSIL.

This clonotype turned up a few times. V gene TRBV12-3 or TRBV12-4 combines with J gene TRBJ1-5; the D is unclear. The V and J ends lost 5 bases and 6 bases respectively, with 8 bases between them. The CDR3 has 12 amino acids. Here the CDR3 reads CASSLPRQPQHF. CDR3 nucleotide sequence: TGTGCCAGCAGTCTACCCCGTCAGCCCCAGCATTTT.

This rearrangement joins TRBV6-1 to TRBJ1-5; a weak D match, TRBD1 (6 bases). The CDR3 has 15 residues. In germline, CDR1 is MNHNS, CDR2 SASEGT. Between the trimmed V and J ends, which lost 8 bases and 7 bases, there was a span of 21 bases. The CDR3 sequence: CASSPGQGRDQPQHF. The CDR3 region has the DNA TGTGCCAGCTCTCCTGGGCAGGGGAGGGACCAGCCCCAGCATTTT.

This clonotype was recorded at least ten times. The V gene is TRBV7-8, the J gene TRBJ2-1, with TRBD2 as a possible D gene (5 bases). CDR3 length: 14 residues. V dropped 4 bases and J dropped 8 bases, with 15 bases sitting between them. Germline V gene sequence: CDR1 SGHVS, CDR2 FQNEAQ. The CDR3 sequence is CASSSTLALDEQFF. The CDR3 bases are TGTGCCAGCAGCTCCACCTTAGCGTTGGATGAGCAGTTCTTC.

This clonotype appeared a few times. The rearrangement uses TRBV7-9 and TRBJ2-5; 8 bases agree with TRBD1. Germline V lookup: CDR1 SEHNR, CDR2 FQNEAQ (reference sequence). Trimming took 5 bases from V and 3 from J; bases not matched to a gene: 5. This CDR3 spans 14 amino acids. The CDR3 DNA reads TGTGCCAGCAGCGTCGGACAGGGAAAAGAGACCCAGTACTTC. Its translation is CASSVGQGKETQYF.

The chain carries TRBV12-3 or TRBV12-4 and TRBJ2-7; D uncertain. This CDR3 region has 11 residues. V was clipped by 6 bases and J by 2 bases, with 5 bases between them. The CDR3 DNA reads TGTGCCAGCAGGTCTACCTACGAGCAGTACTTC. It specifies CASRSTYEQYF.

This chain uses TRBV4-3 with TRBJ2-2; TRBD2 aligns across 9 bases. The length of the CDR3 is 17 residues. After removal of 0 bases from V and 4 bases from J, the junction contained 6 bases not matched to a gene. Germline V gives CDR1 LGHNA, CDR2 YSLEER. In nucleotides, the CDR3 is TGCGCCAGCAGCCAAGAGCGGGAGGGCCGAAGCACCGGGGAGCTGTTTTTT. Its translation is CASSQEREGRSTGELFF.

This clonotype was counted many times. CDR3: CASSSLGPGTGIIHGYTF. CDR3 DNA: TGTGCCAGCAGCTCCCTCGGGCCCGGGACAGGGATTATCCATGGCTACACCTTC. The chain joins TRBV7-2 to TRBJ1-2; 9 nucleotides match TRBD1. Germline V gene sequence: CDR1 SGHTA, CDR2 FQGNSA. CDR3 size: 18 residues. V lost 4 bases to trimming and J lost 6 bases; unmatched junction nucleotides: 18.

V and J are TRBV19 and TRBJ1-4; D ambiguous. There are 13 residues in the CDR3. Trimming pared 4 bases from V and 7 bases from J, leaving 10 bases between. The germline V gene encodes CDR1 LNHDA and CDR2 SQIVND (reference sequence). CDR3 amino acids: CASSSVSGEKLFF. The CDR3 region has the DNA TGTGCCAGTAGTAGCGTCTCGGGTGAAAAACTGTTTTTT. Together with reference TRBV19 and TRBJ1-4, the CDR3 gives the full variable domain: DGGITQSPKYLFRKEGQNVTLSCEQNLNHDAMYWYRQDPGQGLRLIYYSQIVNDFQKGDIAEGYSVSREKKESFPLTVTSAQKNPTAFYLCASSSVSGEKLFFGSGTQLSVL.

This clonotype was detected a few times. The J gene is TRBJ2-7, the V gene TRBV7-6; TRBD2 aligns across 7 bases. V gave up 5 bases and J gave up 6 bases; unmatched junction bases: 7. CDR1 is SGHVS and CDR2 is FNYEAQ in the germline V gene. The CDR3 has 13 residues. The CDR3 sequence is CASSPLGGTEQYF. In DNA, the CDR3 is TGTGCCAGCAGCCCACTGGGAGGGACCGAGCAGTACTTC.

V gene TRBV6-2 or TRBV6-3 combines with J gene TRBJ2-5, with a possible D match to TRBD2 (6 bases). Germline CDR1 is MNHEY and CDR2 is SVGEGT. The V and J ends lost 6 bases and 4 bases respectively, with 18 bases between them. The length of the CDR3 is 15 residues. The CDR3 DNA is TGTGCCAGCAGCCCCAGGGCGGGGAGAAGAGAGACCCAGTACTTC. It translates to CASSPRAGRRETQYF.

This clonotype was counted between two and nine times. The V and J genes are TRBV7-8 and TRBJ2-3; a possible D gene is TRBD2 (6 bases). Germline V gene data show CDR1 as SGHVS and CDR2 as FQNEAQ. Trimming cost V 1 base and J 5 bases, with 19 bases left between them. This CDR3 comprises 17 residues. This chain's CDR3 is CASSLVEPGVGGDTQYF. Here the CDR3 DNA reads TGTGCCAGCAGCTTAGTCGAACCGGGAGTTGGTGGAGATACGCAGTATTTT.

The chain joins TRBV3-1 to TRBJ1-3; the D is unclear. The germline CDR1 and CDR2 sequences are LGHDT and YNNKEL (reference sequence). The CDR3 spans 14 residues. The germline V and J ends were trimmed by 4 bases and 7 bases, with 14 bases remaining between them. CDR3 sequence (DNA): TGTGCCAGCAGCCTTCGGGCCCGACCGAACACCATATATTTT. Translated: CASSLRARPNTIYF.

The chain employs TRBV7-9 and TRBJ2-7; TRBD2 matches at 12 bases. V shed 5 bases, J shed 3 bases, and the junction held 8 bases outside the gene matches. The length of the CDR3 is 16 residues. Germline values: CDR1 SEHNR, CDR2 FQNEAQ (reference sequence). CDR3 coding DNA: TGTGCCAGCAGCGCAAACTCGGGACTAGCGGGCTACGAGCAGTACTTC. It specifies CASSANSGLAGYEQYF.

This sequence joins TRBV5-4 and TRBJ2-7; maybe TRBD2 (5 bases). The length of the CDR3 is 13 residues. The ends were cut back, 9 bases at V and 9 bases at J, with 22 bases in the middle. CDR1 is SGHNT and CDR2 is YYREEE in the germline V gene (reference sequence). Written as DNA, the CDR3 is TGTGCCACTTCCCCCGGCGGACTCCCGTCGCAGTACTTC. It codes for CATSPGGLPSQYF.

V is TRBV6-5 and J is TRBJ2-3, with D tentatively TRBD2 (5 bases). The V and J ends lost 2 bases and 5 bases respectively, with 14 bases between them. The CDR3 runs to 15 residues. Germline values: CDR1 MNHEY, CDR2 SVGAGI. CDR3: CASSYRTSRGDTQYF. Written as DNA, the CDR3 is TGTGCCAGCAGTTACCGGACCTCTCGGGGAGATACGCAGTATTTT.

The V call is TRBV2, the J call TRBJ2-2; possibly TRBD1 for D (6 bases). The germline V gene has CDR1 SNHLY and CDR2 FYNNEI. Trimming left V 7 bases short and J 7 bases short, with 28 bases between. CDR3 length: 18 amino acids. CDR3 sequence reads: CASNPRGTRSGSNGELFF. The CDR3, as DNA: TGTGCCAGCAACCCTAGGGGGACACGCTCAGGTTCGAACGGGGAGCTGTTTTTT.

This clonotype was picked up a small number of times. The chain carries TRBV27 and TRBJ1-6; D gene ambiguous. Germline lookup yields CDR1 MNHEY and CDR2 SMNVEV (reference sequence). The germline V and J ends were trimmed by 2 bases and 13 bases, with 12 bases remaining between them. The CDR3 sequence is 13 residues long. This chain's CDR3 is CASSLGPASPLHF. CDR3 nucleotides: TGTGCCAGCAGTTTAGGGCCAGCCAGCCCCCTCCACTTT.